These 8 T cell receptor beta chains originate from one sample sequenced in a study of molecular identifiers for immune sequencing clone quantification. TCRdb called the PCR reads again in MiXCR, with one record for every CDR3 protein. The sample contains more than 550,000 distinct CDR3 sequences, 25% of which appear only once. Sample: naive CD8+ T cells from blood, with Jurkat cell RNA spiked in. Documented subset: FACS-sorted CD8+CD4-CCR7+CD45RA+ naive T cells. These TCRs come from a human donor in good health. Some libraries in this study had Jurkat cell RNA spiked in.

This clonotype showed up many times. The chain couples TRBV20-1 to TRBJ2-7; D gene unclear. The CDR3 length is 15 residues. Germline values: CDR1 DFQATT, CDR2 SNEGSKA (reference sequence). V was trimmed by 3 bases and J by 11 bases, leaving 26 bases between them. This CDR3 is CSARDELSGLSTEYF. CDR3 in DNA: TGCAGTGCTAGGGACGAGCTTTCAGGTCTATCTACGGAGTACTTC.

Of note for this clonotype: The conserved phenylalanine or tryptophan is not found at the CDR3 terminus, so this likely reflects a read error. The rearrangement uses TRBV7-2 and TRBJ2-1; TRBD1 matches at 7 bases. J lost 2 bases, V lost 1 base, and 11 bases had no gene match. CDR1 is SGHTA and CDR2 is FQGNSA in the germline V gene. CDR3 length: 18 amino acids. The CDR3: CASSLVTRRQGPYNEQFL. The CDR3, as DNA: TGTGCCAGCAGCTTAGTGACCAGAAGACAGGGACCCTACAATGAGCAGTTCCTC.

The chain employs TRBV4-1 and TRBJ1-1; D not certain. There are 16 residues in the CDR3. V lost 0 bases, J lost 1 base, and 12 bases lay in between. The germline gives CDR1 MGHRA, CDR2 YSYEKL. Here the CDR3 reads CASSQDAGLGNTEAFF. The CDR3 DNA reads as TGCGCCAGCAGCCAAGATGCGGGCCTCGGGAACACTGAAGCTTTCTTT.

As to this clonotype: Possible read error: a much larger clone is one base away. J is TRBJ2-5 and V is TRBV5-4, with D perhaps being TRBD1 or TRBD2 (5 bases each). This CDR3 has 16 residues. With 2 bases removed from V and 5 bases from J, the gap between germline ends came to 19 bases. Germline V gene lookup returns CDR1 SGHNT and CDR2 YYREEE (reference sequence). The CDR3 DNA reads TGTGCCAGCAGCTTTACCTGGGACCAAGGAGAGGAGACCCAGTACTTC. It specifies CASSFTWDQGEETQYF.

About this clonotype: Since a much larger clone is just one base distant, this may be a read error. The CDR3 coding sequence is TGTGCCAGTAATATATTTCTTTTCACAGATACGCAGTATTTT. Translating gives CASNIFLFTDTQYF. The rearrangement joins TRBV19 to TRBJ2-3; D is unresolved. The CDR3 sequence is 14 residues long. Germline V gives CDR1 LNHDA, CDR2 SQIVND (reference sequence).

This clonotype occurred a few times. This chain links TRBV2 with TRBJ1-2; D call uncertain. Trimming removed 4 bases at V and 3 bases at J, with 3 bases between. The CDR3 contains 11 residues. Germline V gene lookup returns CDR1 SNHLY and CDR2 FYNNEI. In DNA form, the CDR3 reads TGTGCCAGCAGTGGGGACTATGGCTACACCTTC. The encoded protein is CASSGDYGYTF.

This clonotype has a count of ten or more. This chain uses TRBV6-6 with TRBJ2-7; TRBD2 agrees at 9 bases. The trim removed 7 bases at V and 5 bases at J, leaving 9 bases unmatched. This CDR3 spans 14 amino acids. Germline V lookup: CDR1 MNHNY, CDR2 SVGAGI (reference sequence). The CDR3 is CASNSGSWVHEQYF. CDR3 sequence (DNA): TGTGCCAGCAATAGCGGGAGTTGGGTGCACGAGCAGTACTTC.

A word on this clonotype: This may be a read error: a much more frequent sequence differs by one nucleotide. This chain links TRBV4-3 with TRBJ1-5; a weak D match, TRBD1 (5 bases). The tail of the sequence fits TRBJ2-3 better, so the J call may be wrong. This CDR3 comprises 15 residues. Looked up from germline, CDR1 is LGHNA and CDR2 is YSLEER. CDR3 protein: CASSQDRDGYQPQYF. The CDR3 DNA sequence: TGCGCCAGCAGCCAAGACAGGGATGGTTATCAGCCCCAGTATTTT.